This T cell receptor (beta chain) was sequenced in a study of cytomegalovirus exposure and HLA in healthy donors. Across the study: HLA-typed donors were the source of about 85 million unique TCRs, which an early data release held.

Study-level points and caveats: It was assumed in the presence/absence analyses that sequencing depth was roughly uniform across donors. Among TCR beta chains of equal frequency, HLA-associated ones were more clonally expanded in a later analysis. The authors reported that TCR beta sequences could predict HLA-A and HLA-B alleles. These predictions were accurate for most subjects in the first cohort.

Remarks on this clone: The antigen remains undetermined.

The J segment lost 6 bases and the V segment lost 2 bases, leaving 13 bases of the junction unmatched. This CDR3 has 17 residues. The germline V gene encodes CDR1 MGHRA and CDR2 YSYEKL. Primers for the PCR totalled 60 Vbeta and 13 Jbeta. Sequencing used immunoSEQ multiplex PCR; TCRdb keeps in-frame clones, though not all of them. The table lists fewer than 250,000 clones, around 87% of them singletons, with around 1.5% in the top ten. The sequenced sample was PBMCs. The sequence came from a woman between 18 and 29 years old in good health and CMV-seronegative. The V gene is TRBV4-1, the J gene TRBJ1-2; 9 positions match TRBD1. The CDR3 nucleotides read TGCGCCAGCAGCCAATATTCGCCGGGACAGGGAAGGGATGGCTACACCTTC. Translation gives CASSQYSPGQGRDGYTF.